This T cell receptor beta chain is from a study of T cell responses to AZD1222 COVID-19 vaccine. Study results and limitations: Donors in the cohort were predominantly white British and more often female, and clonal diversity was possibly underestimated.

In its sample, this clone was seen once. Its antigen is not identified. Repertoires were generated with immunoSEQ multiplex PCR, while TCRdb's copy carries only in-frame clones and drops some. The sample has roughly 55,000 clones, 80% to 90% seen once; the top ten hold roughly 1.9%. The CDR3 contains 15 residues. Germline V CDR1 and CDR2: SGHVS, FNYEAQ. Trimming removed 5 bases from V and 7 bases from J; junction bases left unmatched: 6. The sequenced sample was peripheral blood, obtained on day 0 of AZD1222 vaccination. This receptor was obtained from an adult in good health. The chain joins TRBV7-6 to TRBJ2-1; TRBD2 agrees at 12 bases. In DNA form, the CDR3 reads TGTGCCAGCAGCCCACTAGCGGGAGGACTTAATGAGCAGTTCTTC. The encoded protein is CASSPLAGGLNEQFF. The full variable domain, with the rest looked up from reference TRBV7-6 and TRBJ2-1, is GAGVSQSPRYKVTKRGQDVALRCDPISGHVSLYWYRQALGQGPEFLTYFNYEAQQDKSGLPNDRFSAERPEGSISTLTIQRTEQRDSAMYRCASSPLAGGLNEQFFGPGTRLTVL.